This T cell receptor beta chain was recovered during a study of cytomegalovirus exposure and HLA in healthy donors. The assay was immunoSEQ multiplex PCR, and TCRdb's table has in-frame clones only and misses some. In the table there are roughly 63,000 clones, around 90% of which are singletons. Of note for this clone: Its matching antigen is unknown.

Broader study findings: Specific recognition of CMV antigens was confirmed in vitro for three chains (all CMV-associated). The tendency of first-cohort TCR clusters to co-occur in the roughly 120 validation repertoires was the finding of a later analysis. Fewer than 200 TCR beta chains were listed as cytomegalovirus-associated.

The CDR3 length is 17 residues. The ends were cut back, 3 bases at V and 0 bases at J, with 15 bases in the middle. The origin of this receptor is a woman aged 18-29 years in good health and CMV-seronegative. J is TRBJ1-5 and V is TRBV23-1; possible D gene TRBD1, 6 bases. TRBV23-1 is treated as an ORF (open reading frame) with a function not yet certain. Sequenced: PBMCs. The CDR3 coding sequence is TGCGCCAGCAGTCACTCAAGGACAGTAGATAGCAATCAGCCCCAGCATTTT. Residues: CASSHSRTVDSNQPQHF.